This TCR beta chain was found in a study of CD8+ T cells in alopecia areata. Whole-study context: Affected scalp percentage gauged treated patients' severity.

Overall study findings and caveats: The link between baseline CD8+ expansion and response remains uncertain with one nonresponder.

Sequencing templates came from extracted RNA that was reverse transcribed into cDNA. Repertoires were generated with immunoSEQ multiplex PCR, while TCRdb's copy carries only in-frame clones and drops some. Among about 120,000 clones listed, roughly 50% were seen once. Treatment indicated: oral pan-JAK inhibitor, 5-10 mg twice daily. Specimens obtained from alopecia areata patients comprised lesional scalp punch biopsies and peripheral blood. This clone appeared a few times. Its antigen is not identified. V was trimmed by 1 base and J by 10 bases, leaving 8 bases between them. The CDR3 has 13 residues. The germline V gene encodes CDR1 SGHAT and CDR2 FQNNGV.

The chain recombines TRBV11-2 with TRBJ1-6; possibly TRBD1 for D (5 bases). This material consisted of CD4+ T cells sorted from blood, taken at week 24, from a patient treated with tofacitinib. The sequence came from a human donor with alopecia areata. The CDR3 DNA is TGTGCCAGCAGCTTAGCCAGGGACTCACCCCTCCACTTT. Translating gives CASSLARDSPLHF.